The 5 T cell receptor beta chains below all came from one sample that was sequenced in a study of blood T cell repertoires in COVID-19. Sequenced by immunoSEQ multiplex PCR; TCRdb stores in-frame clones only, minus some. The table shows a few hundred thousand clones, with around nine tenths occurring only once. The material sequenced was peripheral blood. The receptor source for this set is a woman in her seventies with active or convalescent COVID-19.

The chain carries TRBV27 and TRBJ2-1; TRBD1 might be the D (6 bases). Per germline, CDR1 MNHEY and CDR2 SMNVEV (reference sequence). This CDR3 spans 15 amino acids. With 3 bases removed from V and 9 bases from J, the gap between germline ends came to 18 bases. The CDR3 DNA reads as TGTGCCAGCAGTTTCTGGCCCGGGACAAGCGGTGAGCAGTTCTTC. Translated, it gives CASSFWPGTSGEQFF.

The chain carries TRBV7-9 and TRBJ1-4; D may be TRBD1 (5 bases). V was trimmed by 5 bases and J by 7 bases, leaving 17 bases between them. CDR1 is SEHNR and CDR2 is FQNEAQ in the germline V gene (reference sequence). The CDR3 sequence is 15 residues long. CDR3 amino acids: CASSGAVASGEKLFF. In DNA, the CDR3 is TGTGCCAGCAGCGGGGCCGTGGCATCGGGTGAAAAACTGTTTTTT. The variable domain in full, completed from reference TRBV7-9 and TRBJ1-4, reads DTGVSQNPRHKITKRGQNVTFRCDPISEHNRLYWYRQTLGQGPEFLTYFQNEAQLEKSRLLSDRFSAERPKGSFSTLEIQRTEQGDSAMYLCASSGAVASGEKLFFGSGTQLSVL.

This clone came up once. The CDR3 DNA reads as TGTGCCAGCAGTACTGACCAGGGCCATGGCTACACCTTC. This codes for CASSTDQGHGYTF. The V gene is TRBV6-5, the J gene TRBJ1-2, with D tentatively TRBD1 (5 bases). V lost 5 bases, J lost 6 bases, and 13 bases lay in between. There are 13 residues in the CDR3. Germline CDR1 MNHEY, CDR2 SVGAGI.

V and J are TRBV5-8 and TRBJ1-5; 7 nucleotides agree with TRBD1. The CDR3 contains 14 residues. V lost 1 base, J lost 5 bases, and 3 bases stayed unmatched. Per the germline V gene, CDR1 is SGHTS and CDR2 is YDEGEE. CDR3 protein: CASSLRQGDQPQHF. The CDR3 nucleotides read TGTGCCAGCAGCTTGCGGCAGGGGGATCAGCCCCAGCATTTT.

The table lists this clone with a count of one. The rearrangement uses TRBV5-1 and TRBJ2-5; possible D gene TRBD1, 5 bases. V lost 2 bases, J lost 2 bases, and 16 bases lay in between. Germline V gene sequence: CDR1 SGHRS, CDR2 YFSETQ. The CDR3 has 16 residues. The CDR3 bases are TGCGCCAGCAGCTTTATGTCCTCGCAGGGTCAAGAGACCCAGTACTTC. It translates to CASSFMSSQGQETQYF.